Below are 18 T cell receptor beta chains sequenced from a single sample in a study of post-analysis software for immune sequencing data. No antigen is known for these receptors. Regarding the study as a whole: Patients had higher frequencies than controls of roughly 5 TRBV segments, including TRBV5-6, TRBV5-1 and TRBV20-1.

Tagging with unique molecular identifiers was a feature of the TCR beta cDNA libraries. TCRdb called the PCR reads again in MiXCR, with one record for every CDR3 protein. The repertoire holds about half a million distinct CDR3 sequences, roughly 45% seen once, with 9.5% to 13% in the top ten. The specimen was blood. Every receptor here comes from a girl aged 10 to 17 with multiple sclerosis.

This chain connects TRBV27 to TRBJ2-1; no reliable D call. Germline-derived CDR1 and CDR2 are MNHEY and SMNVEV (reference sequence). V gave up 5 bases and J gave up 4 bases, with 6 bases separating them. This CDR3 has 12 residues. The CDR3 loop reads CASSTQYNEQFF. The CDR3 DNA sequence: TGTGCCAGCAGTACACAATACAATGAGCAGTTCTTC.

This clonotype appeared once. V gene TRBV2 combines with J gene TRBJ2-3; 7 nucleotides agree with TRBD2. V lost 6 bases, J lost 12 bases, and 9 bases stayed unmatched. Germline loops: CDR1 SNHLY, CDR2 FYNNEI. The CDR3 runs to 12 residues. In DNA, the CDR3 is TGTGCCAGCAGACCTACTAGCGACGGACAGTATTTT. Translating gives CASRPTSDGQYF.

This clonotype was seen more than once but under ten times. This sequence joins TRBV5-1 and TRBJ2-7, with TRBD2 matching 7 bases. CDR3 length: 13 residues. Germline V gene lookup returns CDR1 SGHRS and CDR2 YFSETQ. V trimming: 7 bases; J trimming: 3 bases; junction bases outside the gene matches: 7. The CDR3 nucleotides are TGCGCCAGCTCCGGGGACTACCTCTACGAGCAGTACTTC. Its protein product is CASSGDYLYEQYF.

V usage is TRBV7-3 and J usage is TRBJ1-2; TRBD1 agrees at 7 bases. CDR3 size: 14 residues. Trimming at V came to 5 bases and at J to 2 bases, leaving 5 bases not matched to a gene. Looked up from germline, CDR1 is SGHTA and CDR2 is FQGTGA. The CDR3 coding sequence is TGTGCCAGCAGCCCCGGGACAGCCAACTATGGCTACACCTTC. Amino acid sequence: CASSPGTANYGYTF.

The chain carries TRBV10-3 and TRBJ2-2, with 9 bases matching TRBD1. Trimming took 6 bases from V and 6 from J; bases not matched to a gene: 5. The CDR3 has 14 amino acids. Germline-derived CDR1 and CDR2 are ENHRY and SYGVKD. CDR3 in DNA: TGTGCCATCAGAGGACAGGGGAGGGCCGGGGAGCTGTTTTTT. It codes for CAIRGQGRAGELFF.

This clonotype was detected only a few times. The chain couples TRBV12-3 or TRBV12-4 to TRBJ2-3, with D possibly TRBD1 on 6 matching bases. CDR3 size: 13 residues. Trimming stripped 2 bases from V and 6 bases from J, with 9 bases between. This chain's CDR3 is CASSLLRGDTQYF. As DNA, the CDR3 is TGTGCCAGCAGTTTATTAAGGGGGGATACGCAGTATTTT.

In its sample, this clonotype was seen a few times. This CDR3 is CASSDWGLKNTGELFF. The CDR3 nucleotides are TGTGCCAGCAGTGATTGGGGACTGAAGAACACCGGGGAGCTGTTTTTT. The chain links TRBV6-6 to TRBJ2-2; D is possibly TRBD2 (6 bases). The germline V and J ends were trimmed by 5 bases and 1 base, with 14 bases remaining between them. CDR3 size: 16 residues. Looked up from germline, CDR1 is MNHNY and CDR2 is SVGAGI (reference sequence).

This clonotype appeared a few times. The chain combines TRBV12-3 or TRBV12-4 with TRBJ2-1; D call uncertain. The CDR3 sequence is 14 residues long. V was trimmed by 6 bases and J by 4 bases, leaving 13 bases between them. Written as DNA, the CDR3 is TGTGCCAGCAGAGGACCCGACCTATACAATGAGCAGTTCTTC. Amino acids: CASRGPDLYNEQFF.

This clonotype was detected a few times. The chain carries TRBV27 and TRBJ2-4; D may be TRBD1 (5 bases). The J call is doubtful: the DNA matches TRBJ2-7 better. Germline lookup yields CDR1 MNHEY and CDR2 SMNVEV (reference sequence). The CDR3 sequence is 13 residues long. In nucleotides, the CDR3 is TGTGCCAGCAGTTTACTGTCAGGGTTCGAGCAGTACTTC. This codes for CASSLLSGFEQYF.

This clonotype was seen only a few times. The chain combines TRBV7-9 with TRBJ2-7; D is unresolved. Germline CDR1 is SEHNR and CDR2 is FQNEAQ (reference sequence). Between the trimmed V and J ends, which lost 5 bases and 6 bases, there was a span of 11 bases. The CDR3 totals 12 residues. The CDR3 spells CASSASSFEQYF. Written as DNA, the CDR3 is TGTGCCAGCAGCGCCTCGAGTTTCGAGCAGTACTTC.

The CDR3 sequence: CASSDGREQYF. CDR3 coding DNA: TGTGCCAGCAGCGACGGGCGCGAGCAGTACTTC. The V call is TRBV7-9, the J call TRBJ2-7, with D unclear. V shed 5 bases and J shed 6 bases, with 8 bases lying between them. Germline V lookup: CDR1 SEHNR, CDR2 FQNEAQ (reference sequence). This CDR3 spans 11 amino acids.

The chain employs TRBV6-6 and TRBJ1-5; D gene ambiguous. The ends were cut back, 7 bases at V and 0 bases at J, with 13 bases in the middle. CDR3 size: 15 residues. CDR1 is MNHNY, CDR2 SVGAGI, per germline (reference sequence). The CDR3 region has the DNA TGTGCCAGCACCGACGCCCTTTATAGCAATCAGCCCCAGCATTTT. Amino acids: CASTDALYSNQPQHF.

This clonotype was detected a few times. This rearrangement joins TRBV29-1 to TRBJ2-5; D unresolved. The CDR3 consists of 16 residues. Germline V gene data show CDR1 as SQVTM and CDR2 as ANQGSEA. The germline V and J ends were trimmed by 3 bases and 5 bases, with 22 bases remaining between them. The DNA for the CDR3 is TGCAGCGTTGATCAGGACCGCGCAACCTTGCGGGAGACCCAGTACTTC. The encoded protein is CSVDQDRATLRETQYF.

This clonotype has at least ten counts. The CDR3 reads CSVEASTDTQYF. The CDR3 coding sequence is TGCAGCGTTGAGGCCAGCACAGATACGCAGTATTTT. V and J are TRBV29-1 and TRBJ2-3; D remains unclear. V gave up 3 bases and J gave up 0 bases, with 4 bases separating them. The length of the CDR3 is 12 residues. In germline, CDR1 is SQVTM, CDR2 ANQGSEA.

The CDR3 is CASSDRGQGHSTEAFF. The DNA for the CDR3 is TGTGCCAGCAGTGACCGGGGGCAGGGGCACAGCACTGAAGCTTTCTTT. The gene calls are TRBV2 and TRBJ1-1; the D gene is possibly TRBD1 (6 bases). The CDR3 has 16 residues. The V gene's germline CDR1 is SNHLY and CDR2 FYNNEI. Between the trimmed V and J ends, which lost 3 bases and 4 bases, there was a span of 18 bases.

This rearrangement joins TRBV28 to TRBJ2-1; 12 bases map to TRBD2. With 7 bases clipped from V and 4 bases from J, the junction kept 14 bases outside the gene matches. The CDR3 has 18 amino acids. Looked up from germline, CDR1 is MDHEN and CDR2 is SYDVKM. CDR3 amino acids: CASISRVWTSGIYNEQFF. CDR3 nucleotide sequence: TGTGCCAGCATTAGCAGGGTCTGGACTAGCGGGATTTACAATGAGCAGTTCTTC. The complete variable domain, with remaining parts taken from reference TRBV28 and TRBJ2-1, reads DVKVTQSSRYLVKRTGEKVFLECVQDMDHENMFWYRQDPGLGLRLIYFSYDVKMKEKGDIPEGYSVSREKKERFSLILESASTNQTSMYLCASISRVWTSGIYNEQFFGPGTRLTVL.

This clonotype was counted a few times. V is TRBV7-3 and J is TRBJ2-1, with D possibly matching TRBD2 (5 bases). This CDR3 region has 13 residues. V lost 1 base and J 9 bases, leaving 10 bases between the germline ends. In germline, CDR1 is SGHTA, CDR2 FQGTGA. CDR3 sequence reads: CASSLNWESEQFF. Here the CDR3 DNA reads TGTGCCAGCAGCTTAAACTGGGAGTCTGAGCAGTTCTTC.

V is TRBV7-8 and J is TRBJ1-2; 9 positions match TRBD1. Germline V gene lookup returns CDR1 SGHVS and CDR2 FQNEAQ. V shed 5 bases and J 4 bases; nucleotides not matched to a gene: 14. This CDR3 has 17 residues. CDR3 in amino acids: CASSPRRRTGESYGYTF. In nucleotides, the CDR3 is TGTGCCAGCAGCCCACGACGAAGGACAGGGGAATCCTATGGCTACACCTTC.